Following are 14 T cell receptor beta chains from one sample sequenced in a study of T-cell reconstitution after alpha-beta-depleted transplantation in children. A library of TCRbeta sequences, prepared with unique molecular identifiers, was generated. TCRdb passed the PCR reads through MiXCR, listing each CDR3 protein once. The sample has roughly 45,000 distinct CDR3 sequences, roughly 8.7% seen once; the top ten hold approximately 30%. The specimen was PBMCs, mostly from graft donor cells, collected 60 days after TCRalphabeta/CD19-depleted stem cell transplant. The receptors were gathered from a male patient aged 2-15 years who had a stem cell transplant for chronic granulomatous disease, so the T cells may come from the graft donor.

Ten or more counts support this clonotype. The V gene is TRBV6-2 or TRBV6-3, the J gene TRBJ2-7; D is uncertain. CDR1 and CDR2 from the germline V gene are MNHEY and SVGEGT. V lost 0 bases and J 3 bases, leaving 15 bases between the germline ends. The CDR3 is 16 amino acids. CDR3 nucleotide sequence: TGTGCCAGCAGTTACTCGAGTACATCTTGGATCTACGAGCAGTACTTC. It yields the protein CASSYSSTSWIYEQYF.

The sample holds many counts of this clonotype. For the CDR3, the DNA is TGTGCCAGCAGCTTAGAGGGCGATTACCAAGAAGCTTTCTTT. Translation: CASSLEGDYQEAFF. This chain links TRBV11-2 with TRBJ1-1; D is unclear. V gave up 0 bases and J gave up 8 bases, with 13 bases separating them. Germline values: CDR1 SGHAT, CDR2 FQNNGV. CDR3 size: 14 residues.

This clonotype ranks as medium-sized. The chain has TRBV11-2 and TRBJ2-3; the D gene is possibly TRBD1 (6 bases). Germline V CDR1 and CDR2: SGHAT, FQNNGV. There are 15 residues in the CDR3. The ends were cut back, 3 bases at V and 0 bases at J, with 10 bases in the middle. CDR3 sequence: CASSLGQPSTDTQYF. In DNA form, the CDR3 reads TGTGCCAGCAGCTTGGGACAACCAAGCACAGATACGCAGTATTTT.

This clonotype was counted between two and nine times. J is TRBJ2-1 and V is TRBV5-1; D possibly corresponds to TRBD2 (6 bases). This CDR3 is 16 amino acids long. From germline, CDR1 is SGHRS and CDR2 YFSETQ. The V and J ends lost 4 bases and 6 bases respectively, with 20 bases between them. The CDR3 DNA is TGCGCCAGCAGCGCCCCTAGCGCCTATATTCCCAATGAGCAGTTCTTC. Translating it yields CASSAPSAYIPNEQFF.

Many counts were recorded for this clonotype. The rearrangement links TRBV2 to TRBJ2-1; 7 bases are a match to TRBD2. CDR1 and CDR2 (germline): SNHLY, FYNNEI. The CDR3 totals 13 residues. After removal of 6 bases from V and 7 bases from J, the junction contained 6 bases not matched to a gene. As DNA, the CDR3 is TGTGCCAGCAGGGAAACTAGCGCGAATGAGCAGTTCTTC. Amino acids: CASRETSANEQFF.

Many counts were recorded for this clonotype. Written as DNA, the CDR3 is TGCGCCAGCAGCTTGGTATCTACCACAGAGACCCAGTACTTC. Translated: CASSLVSTTETQYF. The chain recombines TRBV5-1 with TRBJ2-5; D is unresolved. V was trimmed by 0 bases and J by 4 bases, leaving 10 bases between them. The CDR3 covers 14 residues. The V gene's germline CDR1 is SGHRS and CDR2 YFSETQ.

V and J are TRBV20-1 and TRBJ2-7; 8 nucleotides line up with TRBD2. Germline assignment: CDR1 DFQATT and CDR2 SNEGSKA (reference sequence). With 6 bases clipped from V and 2 bases from J, the junction kept 9 bases outside the gene matches. The CDR3 has 14 residues. The CDR3 region is CSALSGRKTYEQYF. As DNA, the CDR3 is TGCAGTGCACTGAGCGGGAGAAAAACCTACGAGCAGTACTTC.

This clonotype was counted ten times or more. The chain recombines TRBV6-5 with TRBJ1-2, with D uncertain. The V gene lost 4 bases and the J gene lost 1 base, with 7 bases spanning the gap. Germline assignment: CDR1 MNHEY and CDR2 SVGAGI. The CDR3 consists of 13 residues. CDR3: CASSFGLNYGYTF. The CDR3 DNA reads as TGTGCCAGCAGTTTTGGCCTTAACTATGGCTACACCTTC.

This clonotype was seen many times. This chain connects TRBV14 to TRBJ2-2; 8 bases agree with TRBD1. Germline values: CDR1 SGHDN, CDR2 FVKESK. The CDR3 is made up of 17 amino acids. V lost 0 bases and J lost 5; bases outside the gene matches: 8. This CDR3 reads CASSQDFRRGLTGELFF. The CDR3 nucleotides are TGTGCCAGCAGCCAAGATTTCCGCAGGGGGCTGACCGGGGAGCTGTTTTTT. Together with reference TRBV14 and TRBJ2-2, the CDR3 gives the full variable domain: EAGVTQFPSHSVIEKGQTVTLRCDPISGHDNLYWYRRVMGKEIKFLLHFVKESKQDESGMPNNRFLAERTGGTYSTLKVQPAELEDSGVYFCASSQDFRRGLTGELFFGEGSRLTVL.

The chain carries TRBV5-4 and TRBJ2-1; 8 nucleotides agree with TRBD2. Germline V CDR1 and CDR2: SGHNT, YYREEE (reference sequence). V trimming: 2 bases; J trimming: 1 base; junction bases outside the gene matches: 11. The CDR3 has 18 amino acids. CDR3 protein: CASSFGPLSGSSYNEQFF. For the CDR3, the DNA is TGTGCCAGCAGCTTCGGCCCCCTCAGCGGGAGTTCCTACAATGAGCAGTTCTTC.

This clonotype was seen ten or more times. Germline and junction disagree at one end, which may indicate a read error. CDR3 protein: CASSVAGGLVGEQFF. DNA for the CDR3: TGTGCCAGCAGCGTAGCGGGAGGCCTCGTTGGAGAGCAGTTCTTC. The V and J genes are TRBV7-9 and TRBJ2-1, with TRBD2 matching 10 bases. Germline assignment: CDR1 SEHNR and CDR2 FQNEAQ (reference sequence). The CDR3 has 15 residues.

The V call is TRBV6-2 or TRBV6-3, the J call TRBJ2-1; a possible D gene is TRBD2 (5 bases). Trimming removed 0 bases at V and 6 bases at J, with 15 bases between. Germline loops: CDR1 MNHEY, CDR2 SVGEGT. CDR3 size: 16 residues. This CDR3 reads CASSYSPGGRFNEQFF. CDR3 nucleotide sequence: TGTGCCAGCAGTTACTCGCCTGGAGGACGTTTCAATGAGCAGTTCTTC.

This clonotype was picked up many times. The chain couples TRBV27 to TRBJ2-1, with a weak D call TRBD1 (6 bases). CDR1 and CDR2 from the germline V gene are MNHEY and SMNVEV (reference sequence). V shed 4 bases and J shed 6 bases, with 13 bases lying between them. The CDR3 has 14 residues. In DNA form, the CDR3 reads TGTGCCAGCAGTTCGCTGGACAGTATCAATGAGCAGTTCTTC. Encoded protein: CASSSLDSINEQFF.

This clonotype was observed a handful of times. This chain connects TRBV6-2 or TRBV6-3 to TRBJ2-7; 9 bases are shared with TRBD2. The trim removed 11 bases at V and 7 bases at J, leaving 21 bases unmatched. The germline CDR1 and CDR2 sequences are MNHEY and SVGEGT. This CDR3 is 16 amino acids long. In DNA form, the CDR3 reads TGTGCCTACCCTCTGCTGCGGGAGGGCCCTCCGAGGGAGCAGTACTTC. This codes for CAYPLLREGPPREQYF.